This TCR beta chain was retrieved from a study of sequential checkpoint blockade in melanoma. Whole-study context: Maintenance nivolumab came after either treatment sequence. Under 95 pretreatment tumor DNA samples were TCRβ immunosequenced.

This clone has only a few counts. Antigen: not known. Clones were read by immunoSEQ multiplex PCR, and TCRdb kept only the in-frame ones, dropping some. The sample has fewer than 600 clones; 15% to 20% are singletons. The study's findings and limits: Response in arm A was associated with pretreatment TIL clonality.

The treatment here: randomized to nivolumab then ipilimumab (arm A) or the reverse (arm B). DNA-damaging chemotherapy had not been given to any patient beforehand. Losses at the gene ends were 2 bases for V and 3 bases for J; bases not matched to a gene: 4. The CDR3 spans 15 residues. The V gene's germline CDR1 is MNHGY and CDR2 SAAAGT. The gene calls are TRBV6-8 and TRBJ2-1, with 7 bases that match TRBD2. Sample: tumor tissue (inferred from file names), taken from a patient given nivolumab and ipilimumab in sequence. The clonotype was recovered from a human donor with melanoma. DNA of the CDR3: TGTGCCAGCAGTTACGTGGGAGGGAACTACAATGAGCAGTTCTTC. Its translation: CASSYVGGNYNEQFF.